The T cell receptor (beta chain) under discussion was sequenced for a study of blood T cell repertoires in COVID-19. Study-wide background: In each case, the material was cDNA or gDNA derived from T cells, B-cell-depleted T cells, or PBMCs.

The study assigned cohorts using participant-reported clinical history. Germline trimming cut 7 bases from V and 6 bases from J; bases unmatched to any gene: 3. The CDR3 totals 11 residues. Germline lookup yields CDR1 ENHRY and CDR2 SYGVKD. In the original analysis: Amplified reference gene primers provided the basis for estimating nucleated cell counts. The method was immunoSEQ multiplex PCR; TCRdb's version includes in-frame clones alone and lacks a portion of them. V, J and clone size are those of that table, while D and trimming were read from the DNA. The table lists 300,000 to 400,000 clones, 88% of them singletons.

The receptor was derived from a woman aged 25 to 39 with acute COVID-19. The V and J genes are TRBV10-3 and TRBJ2-7; the match to TRBD2 covers 7 bases. The sample comprised PBMCs or T cells enriched from blood (not recorded which). The CDR3 DNA reads TGTGCCATCAAGGGAGGGCCCGAGCAGTACTTC. Its translation is CAIKGGPEQYF.